What follows describes a single TCR beta chain. Produced via immunoSEQ multiplex PCR; TCRdb's table is partial and in-frame only. The repertoire holds roughly 60,000 clones, with around 90% as singletons. This sample is drawn from a study of T cell changes during pregnancy in multiple sclerosis. This receptor was taken from a female donor with multiple sclerosis, enrolled in a pregnancy study. The sample in question was CD4+ T cells from peripheral blood mononuclear cells, obtained in the first trimester of pregnancy.

The CDR3 bases are TGTGCCAGCAGCTTGGCCGGGGCAGGGGTGTACGAGCAGTACTTC. This translates into CASSLAGAGVYEQYF. The J gene is TRBJ2-7, the V gene TRBV5-4, with a weak D call TRBD1 (6 bases). V shed 0 bases and J shed 4 bases, with 14 bases lying between them. CDR3 length equals 15 residues. CDR1 and CDR2 (germline): SGHNT, YYREEE (reference sequence).